One sample yielded the 18 T cell receptor beta chains listed below, sequenced in a study of blood T cell repertoires in COVID-19. Profiling relied on immunoSEQ multiplex PCR, and the TCRdb table lists in-frame clones only, not all of them. The sample records roughly 280,000 clones, 88% being singletons. Material for sequencing was PBMCs or T cells enriched from blood (not recorded which). The receptors were gathered from a woman in her forties or fifties who had recovered from COVID-19.

This clone was detected only once. The chain uses TRBV2 and TRBJ1-1; 7 bases fit TRBD1. CDR1 is SNHLY, CDR2 FYNNEI, per germline. The CDR3 is 15 residues long. J lost 3 bases, V lost 6 bases, and 10 bases had no gene match. CDR3 in DNA: TGTGCCAGCAGCCCCAGGCGCAGGGGGGACACTGAAGCTTTCTTT. It codes for CASSPRRRGDTEAFF. The variable domain in full, with the rest retrieved from reference TRBV2 and TRBJ1-1, is EPEVTQTPSHQVTQMGQEVILRCVPISNHLYFYWYRQILGQKVEFLVSFYNNEISEKSEIFDDQFSVERPDGSNFTLKIRSTKLEDSAMYFCASSPRRRGDTEAFFGQGTRLTVV.

Comment on this clone: Other DNA sequences in the sample encode the same CDR3. J is TRBJ2-1 and V is TRBV27, with 14 bases identical to TRBD2. CDR1 and CDR2 (germline): MNHEY, SMNVEV (reference sequence). There are 15 residues in the CDR3. The V and J ends lost 4 bases and 9 bases, in that order; junction bases with no gene match: 5. The CDR3 is CASSSWTSGRSEQFF. As DNA, the CDR3 is TGTGCCAGCAGTTCTTGGACTAGCGGGAGGAGTGAGCAGTTCTTC.

The chain couples TRBV5-6 to TRBJ1-4, with 7 bases lining up with TRBD1. Germline V gene lookup returns CDR1 SGHDT and CDR2 YYEEEE. V gave up 2 bases and J gave up 7 bases; unmatched junction bases: 5. The CDR3 has 14 amino acids. The CDR3 DNA follows: TGTGCCAGCAGCTTATTTAACAGGGGTGAAAAACTGTTTTTT. Translated, it gives CASSLFNRGEKLFF.

V usage is TRBV27 and J usage is TRBJ2-7, with D uncertain. The CDR3 length is 13 residues. V gave up 0 bases and J gave up 3 bases, with 6 bases separating them. Germline V gene data show CDR1 as MNHEY and CDR2 as SMNVEV (reference sequence). CDR3 DNA: TGTGCCAGCAGTTTATCGTACAGCTACGAGCAGTACTTC. Translating gives CASSLSYSYEQYF.

This chain uses TRBV5-1 with TRBJ2-1; 9 bases align to TRBD2. J was trimmed by 1 base and V by 3 bases; bases with no gene match: 5. The CDR3 loop spans 16 amino acids. Germline CDR1 is SGHRS and CDR2 is YFSETQ. The CDR3 is CASSYLAGSSYNEQFF. CDR3 in DNA: TGCGCCAGCAGCTACCTAGCGGGAAGTTCCTACAATGAGCAGTTCTTC.

V and J are TRBV7-9 and TRBJ2-2, with no clear D. Germline CDR1 reads SEHNR; CDR2 reads FQNEAQ (reference sequence). V was cut by 7 bases and J by 1 base, with 4 bases left in between. The CDR3 runs to 12 residues. CDR3 residues: CASTQNTGELFF. CDR3 DNA: TGTGCCAGCACACAGAACACCGGGGAGCTGTTTTTT.

The chain joins TRBV18 to TRBJ1-6; D not resolved. Between the trimmed V and J ends, which lost 5 bases and 7 bases, there was a span of 12 bases. CDR3 length equals 14 residues. From germline, CDR1 is KGHSH and CDR2 LQKENI. The CDR3 here is CASSGEVRNSPLHF. CDR3 DNA: TGTGCCAGCTCAGGAGAGGTGAGGAATTCACCCCTCCACTTT.

The chain carries TRBV7-2 and TRBJ2-5, with TRBD2 matching over 9 bases. The CDR3 length is 14 residues. V dropped 4 bases and J dropped 3; count of bases not matched to a gene: 3. Germline V gene data show CDR1 as SGHTA and CDR2 as FQGNSA. CDR3 residues: CASSSRLAEETQYF. CDR3 DNA: TGTGCCAGCAGCTCCAGACTAGCGGAAGAGACCCAGTACTTC.

V usage is TRBV29-1 and J usage is TRBJ2-7; possibly TRBD1 for D (5 bases). The CDR3 loop spans 14 amino acids. Trimming took 4 bases from V and 5 from J, leaving 18 bases between them. Per germline, CDR1 SQVTM and CDR2 ANQGSEA. CDR3 residues: CSVVGPLPLHEQYF. CDR3 DNA: TGCAGCGTTGTGGGGCCGCTCCCTTTACACGAGCAGTACTTC.

The V call is TRBV28, the J call TRBJ2-1, with 9 bases identical to TRBD1. Germline V CDR1 and CDR2: MDHEN, SYDVKM. The V and J ends lost 4 bases and 7 bases, in that order; junction bases with no gene match: 11. This CDR3 region has 16 residues. The CDR3 DNA reads TGTGCCAGCAGTTCTGATAAAGCGACAGGGGGAAATGAGCAGTTCTTC. Translating it yields CASSSDKATGGNEQFF.

V gene TRBV7-9 combines with J gene TRBJ2-1; 12 bases are shared with TRBD2. V lost 5 bases to trimming and J lost 2 bases; unmatched junction nucleotides: 19. The CDR3 is 21 residues long. Germline V gene sequence: CDR1 SEHNR, CDR2 FQNEAQ (reference sequence). CDR3 loop: CASSTPGLAGYIEGAYNEQFF. In nucleotides, the CDR3 is TGTGCCAGCAGCACGCCGGGACTAGCGGGTTACATCGAGGGCGCCTACAATGAGCAGTTCTTC.

V gene TRBV28 combines with J gene TRBJ2-5, with 8 bases aligning to TRBD1. Germline loops: CDR1 MDHEN, CDR2 SYDVKM. This CDR3 is 15 amino acids long. Trimming at V came to 6 bases and at J to 3 bases, leaving 9 bases not matched to a gene. The CDR3 spells CASSPQGELKETQYF. The DNA for the CDR3 is TGTGCCAGCAGCCCACAGGGGGAGTTAAAAGAGACCCAGTACTTC.

This chain connects TRBV28 to TRBJ1-2; 7 bases map to TRBD1. CDR1 is MDHEN and CDR2 is SYDVKM in the germline V gene. V shed 5 bases and J 9 bases; nucleotides not matched to a gene: 9. The CDR3 runs 13 residues. DNA for the CDR3: TGTGCCAGCAGTACCCAGGGGGTTCGGAGCTACACCTTC. Encoded protein: CASSTQGVRSYTF.

This clone was counted only a few times. The genes are TRBV5-5 and TRBJ1-4, with 7 bases identical to TRBD1. V shed 3 bases, J shed 2 bases, and the junction held 1 base outside the gene matches. The CDR3 is 14 residues long. Germline V lookup: CDR1 SGHKS, CDR2 YYEKEE (reference sequence). The CDR3 is CASSWGQTNEKLFF. As DNA, the CDR3 is TGTGCCAGCAGCTGGGGACAGACTAATGAAAAACTGTTTTTT. Full variable domain (remainder filled in from reference TRBV5-5 and TRBJ1-4): DAGVTQSPTHLIKTRGQQVTLRCSPISGHKSVSWYQQVLGQGPQFIFQYYEKEERGRGNFPDRFSARQFPNYSSELNVNALLLGDSALYLCASSWGQTNEKLFFGSGTQLSVL.

The J gene is TRBJ2-7, the V gene TRBV14, with 10 bases aligning to TRBD1. The junction had 5 bases not matched to a gene; V was cut back by 1 base and J by 8 bases. The CDR3 totals 14 residues. Germline loops: CDR1 SGHDN, CDR2 FVKESK. CDR3 residues: CASSQAGTGAKQYF. CDR3 nucleotides: TGTGCCAGCAGCCAAGCCGGGACAGGGGCTAAGCAGTACTTC.

J is TRBJ2-1 and V is TRBV11-2; D perhaps matches TRBD1 (6 bases). This CDR3 is built from 14 residues. Germline-derived CDR1 and CDR2 are SGHAT and FQNNGV. Trimming shortened V by 5 bases and J by 7 bases, and 15 bases separated the two germline ends. The CDR3 nucleotides read TGTGCCAGCAGCCGACTCACAGGGAGTAATGAGCAGTTCTTC. It encodes CASSRLTGSNEQFF.

The chain is built from TRBV6-5 and TRBJ1-4, with D tentatively TRBD1 (6 bases). Trimming removed 6 bases from V and 2 bases from J, with 10 bases in between. Germline CDR1 is MNHEY and CDR2 is SVGAGI. This CDR3 is 14 amino acids long. The CDR3 DNA sequence: TGTGCCAGCAGATGGACAGTTACTAATGAAAAACTGTTTTTT. Its translation is CASRWTVTNEKLFF.

V usage is TRBV5-1 and J usage is TRBJ1-1, with 11 bases identical to TRBD1. V dropped 3 bases and J dropped 4; count of bases not matched to a gene: 2. This CDR3 has 14 residues. Germline CDR1 and CDR2: SGHRS and YFSETQ. The CDR3 bases are TGCGCCAGCAGCTCCGGGACAGGGGGCACTGAAGCTTTCTTT. Amino acids: CASSSGTGGTEAFF.